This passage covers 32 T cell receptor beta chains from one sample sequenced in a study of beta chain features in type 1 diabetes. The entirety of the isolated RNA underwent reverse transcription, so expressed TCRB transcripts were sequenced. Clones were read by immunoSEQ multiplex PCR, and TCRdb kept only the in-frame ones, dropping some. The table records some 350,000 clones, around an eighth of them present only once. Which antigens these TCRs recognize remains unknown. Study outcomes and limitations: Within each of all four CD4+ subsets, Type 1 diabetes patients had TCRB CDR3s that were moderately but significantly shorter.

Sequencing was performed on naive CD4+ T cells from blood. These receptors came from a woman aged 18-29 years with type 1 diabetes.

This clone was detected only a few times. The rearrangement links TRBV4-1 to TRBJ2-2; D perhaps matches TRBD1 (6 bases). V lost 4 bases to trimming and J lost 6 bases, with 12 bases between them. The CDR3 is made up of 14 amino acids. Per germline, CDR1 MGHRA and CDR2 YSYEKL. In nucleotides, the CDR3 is TGCGCCAGCAGCCGACCTGAGGGGGCCGGGGAGCTGTTTTTT. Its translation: CASSRPEGAGELFF.

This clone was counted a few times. The DNA of the CDR3 is TGTGCCAGCAGTTACTCGACGGGGGGCGTCGCTTTCTTT. It is translated as CASSYSTGGVAFF. The chain links TRBV6-5 to TRBJ1-1, with a tentative D call TRBD1 (6 bases). The CDR3 is 13 amino acids. The germline CDR1 and CDR2 sequences are MNHEY and SVGAGI. V was trimmed by 0 bases and J by 11 bases, leaving 13 bases between them.

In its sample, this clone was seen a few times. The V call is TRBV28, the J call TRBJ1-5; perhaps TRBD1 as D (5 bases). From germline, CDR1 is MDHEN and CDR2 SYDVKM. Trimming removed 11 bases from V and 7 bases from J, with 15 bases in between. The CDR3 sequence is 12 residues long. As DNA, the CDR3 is TGTGCCTGGGGGGGACCCCAGCAGCCCCAGCATTTT. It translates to CAWGGPQQPQHF.

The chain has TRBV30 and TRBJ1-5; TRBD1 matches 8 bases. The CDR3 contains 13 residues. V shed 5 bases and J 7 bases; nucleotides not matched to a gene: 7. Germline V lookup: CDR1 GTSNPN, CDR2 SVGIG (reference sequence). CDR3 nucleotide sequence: TGTGCCTGGGATGACAGGGGAGACCAGCCCCAGCATTTT. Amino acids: CAWDDRGDQPQHF.

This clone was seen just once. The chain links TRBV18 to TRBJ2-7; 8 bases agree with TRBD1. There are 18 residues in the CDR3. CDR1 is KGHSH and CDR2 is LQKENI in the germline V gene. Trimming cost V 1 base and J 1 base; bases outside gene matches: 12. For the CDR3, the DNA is TGTGCCAGCTCACCACGACGTACCGGGACAGGTTCATCCTACGAGCAGTACGTC. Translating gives CASSPRRTGTGSSYEQYV.

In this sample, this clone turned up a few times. Here the CDR3 reads CASSIVTSGTFYEQYF. CDR3 in DNA: TGTGCCAGCAGTATAGTGACTAGCGGGACATTCTACGAGCAGTACTTC. The chain carries TRBV28 and TRBJ2-7; TRBD2 matches 11 bases. From germline, CDR1 is MDHEN and CDR2 SYDVKM. Trimming at V came to 5 bases and at J to 3 bases, leaving 9 bases not matched to a gene. The CDR3 is made up of 16 amino acids.

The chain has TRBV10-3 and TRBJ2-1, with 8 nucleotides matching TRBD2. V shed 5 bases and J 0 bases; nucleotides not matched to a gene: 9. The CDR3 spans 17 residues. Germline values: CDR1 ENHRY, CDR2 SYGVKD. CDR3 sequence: CAISFGAGAHSYNEQFF. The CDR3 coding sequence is TGTGCCATCAGTTTCGGAGCGGGAGCCCACTCCTACAATGAGCAGTTCTTC.

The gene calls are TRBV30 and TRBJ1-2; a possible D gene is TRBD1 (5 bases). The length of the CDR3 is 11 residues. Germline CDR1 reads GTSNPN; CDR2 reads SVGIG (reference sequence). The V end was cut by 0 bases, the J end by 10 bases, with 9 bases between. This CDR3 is CAWSVLGAYTF. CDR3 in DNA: TGTGCCTGGAGTGTACTTGGGGCCTACACCTTC.

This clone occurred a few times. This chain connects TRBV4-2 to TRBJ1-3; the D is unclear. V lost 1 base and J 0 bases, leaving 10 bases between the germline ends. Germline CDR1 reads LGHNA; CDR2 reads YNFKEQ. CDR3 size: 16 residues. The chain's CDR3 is CASSQALLTSGNTIYF. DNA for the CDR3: TGTGCCAGCAGCCAAGCCCTACTTACCTCTGGAAACACCATATATTTT.

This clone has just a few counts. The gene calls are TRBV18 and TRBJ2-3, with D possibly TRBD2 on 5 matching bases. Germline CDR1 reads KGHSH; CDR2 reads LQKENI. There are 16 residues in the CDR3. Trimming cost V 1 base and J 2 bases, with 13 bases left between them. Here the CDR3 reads CASSPRLVGDTDTQYF. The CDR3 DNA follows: TGTGCCAGCTCACCACGTCTGGTCGGGGACACAGATACGCAGTATTTT.

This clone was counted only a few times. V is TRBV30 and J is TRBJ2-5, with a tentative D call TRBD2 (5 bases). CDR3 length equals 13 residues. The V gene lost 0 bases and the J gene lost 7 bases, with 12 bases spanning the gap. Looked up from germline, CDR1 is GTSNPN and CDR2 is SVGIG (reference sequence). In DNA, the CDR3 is TGTGCCTGGAGTGTATTGGACTTTGGGACCCAGTACTTC. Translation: CAWSVLDFGTQYF.

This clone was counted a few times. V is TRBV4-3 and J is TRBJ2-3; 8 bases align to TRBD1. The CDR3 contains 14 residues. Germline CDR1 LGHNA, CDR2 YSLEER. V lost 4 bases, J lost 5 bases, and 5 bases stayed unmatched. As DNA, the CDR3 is TGCGCCAGCAGCCTGACAGGGGCCGGAGATACGCAGTATTTT. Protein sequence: CASSLTGAGDTQYF.

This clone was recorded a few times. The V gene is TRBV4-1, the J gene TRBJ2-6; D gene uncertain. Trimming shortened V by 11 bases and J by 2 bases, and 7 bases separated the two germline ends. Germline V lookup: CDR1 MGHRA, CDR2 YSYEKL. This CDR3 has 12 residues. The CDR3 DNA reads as TGCGCCTCCGGTCCTGGGGCCAACGTCCTGACTTTC. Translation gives CASGPGANVLTF.

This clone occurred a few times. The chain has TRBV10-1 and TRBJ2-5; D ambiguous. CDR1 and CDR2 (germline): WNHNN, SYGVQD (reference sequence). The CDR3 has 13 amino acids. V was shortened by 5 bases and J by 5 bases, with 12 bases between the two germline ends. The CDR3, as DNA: TGCGCCAGCAGTACCCGAGCAGGCGAGACCCAGTACTTC. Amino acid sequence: CASSTRAGETQYF.

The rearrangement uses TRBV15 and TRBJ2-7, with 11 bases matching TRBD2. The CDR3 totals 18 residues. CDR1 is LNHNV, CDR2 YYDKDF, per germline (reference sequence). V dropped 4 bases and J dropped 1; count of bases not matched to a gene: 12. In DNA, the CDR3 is TGTGCCACCAGCAAAACTTATTCCGGGACTAGCGGTTCCTACGAGCAGTACTTC. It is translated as CATSKTYSGTSGSYEQYF.

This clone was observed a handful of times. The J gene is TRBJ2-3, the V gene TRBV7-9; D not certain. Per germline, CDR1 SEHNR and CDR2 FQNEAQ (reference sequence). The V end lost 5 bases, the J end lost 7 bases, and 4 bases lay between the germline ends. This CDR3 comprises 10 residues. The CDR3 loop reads CASSGHTQYF. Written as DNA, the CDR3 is TGTGCCAGCAGCGGGCATACGCAGTATTTT. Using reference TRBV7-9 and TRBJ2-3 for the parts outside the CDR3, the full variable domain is DTGVSQNPRHKITKRGQNVTFRCDPISEHNRLYWYRQTLGQGPEFLTYFQNEAQLEKSRLLSDRFSAERPKGSFSTLEIQRTEQGDSAMYLCASSGHTQYFGPGTRLTVL.

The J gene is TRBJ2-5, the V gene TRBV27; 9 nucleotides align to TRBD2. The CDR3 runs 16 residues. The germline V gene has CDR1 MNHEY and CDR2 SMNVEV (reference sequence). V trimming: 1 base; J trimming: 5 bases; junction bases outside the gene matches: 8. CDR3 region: CASSLLGTSNGETQYF. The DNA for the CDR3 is TGTGCCAGCAGTTTATTGGGGACTAGCAATGGGGAGACCCAGTACTTC.

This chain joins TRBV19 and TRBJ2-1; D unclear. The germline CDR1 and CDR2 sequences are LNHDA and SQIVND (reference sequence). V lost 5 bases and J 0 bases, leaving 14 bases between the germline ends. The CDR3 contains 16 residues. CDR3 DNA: TGTGCCAGTAGTGGAAGACACCCATCCTCCTACAATGAGCAGTTCTTC. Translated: CASSGRHPSSYNEQFF.

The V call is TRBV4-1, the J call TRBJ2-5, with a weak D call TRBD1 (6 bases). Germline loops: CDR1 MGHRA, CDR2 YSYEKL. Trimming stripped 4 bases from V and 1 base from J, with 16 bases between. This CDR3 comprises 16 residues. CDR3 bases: TGCGCCAGCAGCCGGGAATGGAGACAGGTCCAAGAGACCCAGTACTTC. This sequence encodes CASSREWRQVQETQYF.

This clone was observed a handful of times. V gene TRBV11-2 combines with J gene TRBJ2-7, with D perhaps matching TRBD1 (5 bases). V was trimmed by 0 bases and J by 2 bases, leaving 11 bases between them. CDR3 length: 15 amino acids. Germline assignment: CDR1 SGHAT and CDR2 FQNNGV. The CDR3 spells CASSLDKLQAYEQYF. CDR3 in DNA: TGTGCCAGCAGCTTAGATAAGCTACAGGCCTACGAGCAGTACTTC.

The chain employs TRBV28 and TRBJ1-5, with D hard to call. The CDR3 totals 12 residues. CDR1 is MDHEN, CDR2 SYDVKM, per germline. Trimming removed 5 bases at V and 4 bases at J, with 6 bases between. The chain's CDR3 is CASSPLNQPQHF. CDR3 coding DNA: TGTGCCAGCAGTCCCTTAAATCAGCCCCAGCATTTT.

The CDR3 coding sequence is TGCGCCAGCAGCTTGCGGGGGAAGGTCAGTAATGCCTACAATGAGCAGTTCTTC. The encoded protein is CASSLRGKVSNAYNEQFF. J is TRBJ2-1 and V is TRBV5-1; a weak D match, TRBD2 (6 bases). The CDR3 runs to 18 residues. The germline V gene has CDR1 SGHRS and CDR2 YFSETQ. V lost 1 base, J lost 2 bases, and 19 bases lay in between.

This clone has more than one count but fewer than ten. This CDR3 reads CASSVLTGGGTEAFF. The CDR3 DNA follows: TGTGCCAGCAGCGTACTTACAGGGGGTGGCACTGAAGCTTTCTTT. The chain joins TRBV9 to TRBJ1-1, with 8 bases fitting TRBD1. V shed 1 base and J 4 bases; nucleotides not matched to a gene: 6. Germline CDR1 and CDR2: SGDLS and YYNGEE. The CDR3 is made up of 15 amino acids. Looking up the rest from reference TRBV9 and TRBJ1-1 gives the full variable domain: DSGVTQTPKHLITATGQRVTLRCSPRSGDLSVYWYQQSLDQGLQFLIQYYNGEERAKGNILERFSAQQFPDLHSELNLSSLELGDSALYFCASSVLTGGGTEAFFGQGTRLTVV.

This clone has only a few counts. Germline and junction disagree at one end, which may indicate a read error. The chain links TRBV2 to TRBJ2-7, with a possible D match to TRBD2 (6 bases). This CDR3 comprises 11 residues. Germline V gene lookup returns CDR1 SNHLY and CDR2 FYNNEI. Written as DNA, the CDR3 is TGTGCCAGCAGTCCTCGGGACTCGCTGTGCTTC. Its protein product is CASSPRDSLCF.

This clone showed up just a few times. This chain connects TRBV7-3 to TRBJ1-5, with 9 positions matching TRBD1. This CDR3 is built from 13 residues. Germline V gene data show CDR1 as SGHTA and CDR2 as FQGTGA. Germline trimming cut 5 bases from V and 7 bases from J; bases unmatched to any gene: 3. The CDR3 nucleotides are TGTGCCAGCAGCCGGGGACAGGGCCAGCCCCAGCATTTT. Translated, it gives CASSRGQGQPQHF.

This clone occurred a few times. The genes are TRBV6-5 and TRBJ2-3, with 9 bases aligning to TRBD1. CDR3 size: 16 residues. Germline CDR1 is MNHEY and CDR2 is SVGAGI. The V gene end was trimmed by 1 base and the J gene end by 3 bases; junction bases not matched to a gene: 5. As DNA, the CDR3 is TGTGCCAGCAGTTACTACCGGGACAGGGTTACAGATACGCAGTATTTT. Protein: CASSYYRDRVTDTQYF.

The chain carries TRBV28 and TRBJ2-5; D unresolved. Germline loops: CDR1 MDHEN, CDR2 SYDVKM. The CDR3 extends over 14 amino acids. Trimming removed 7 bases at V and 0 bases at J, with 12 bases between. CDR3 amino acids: CASTRLQYQETQYF. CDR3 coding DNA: TGTGCCAGCACTCGACTCCAGTACCAAGAGACCCAGTACTTC.

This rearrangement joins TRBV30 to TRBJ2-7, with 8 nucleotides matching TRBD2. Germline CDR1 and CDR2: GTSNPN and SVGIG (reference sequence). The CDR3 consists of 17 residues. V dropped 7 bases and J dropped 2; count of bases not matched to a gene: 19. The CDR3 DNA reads TGTGCCTCCACCGGGGGTGAGGGGACTAGACTAGCCTACGAGCAGTACGTC. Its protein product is CASTGGEGTRLAYEQYV.

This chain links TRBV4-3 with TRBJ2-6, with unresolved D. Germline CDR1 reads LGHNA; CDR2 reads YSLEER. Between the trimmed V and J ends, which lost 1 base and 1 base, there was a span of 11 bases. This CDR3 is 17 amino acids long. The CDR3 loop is CASSQGSLQSGANVLTF. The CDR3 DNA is TGCGCCAGCAGCCAAGGGTCACTCCAATCTGGGGCCAACGTCCTGACTTTC.

The chain's CDR3 is CASSLQGSDQPQHF. DNA of the CDR3: TGCGCCAGCAGCTTACAGGGGTCCGATCAGCCCCAGCATTTT. J is TRBJ1-5 and V is TRBV5-1, with 7 bases aligning to TRBD1. The V gene's germline CDR1 is SGHRS and CDR2 YFSETQ. There are 14 residues in the CDR3. The junction had 4 bases not matched to a gene; V was cut back by 2 bases and J by 5 bases.

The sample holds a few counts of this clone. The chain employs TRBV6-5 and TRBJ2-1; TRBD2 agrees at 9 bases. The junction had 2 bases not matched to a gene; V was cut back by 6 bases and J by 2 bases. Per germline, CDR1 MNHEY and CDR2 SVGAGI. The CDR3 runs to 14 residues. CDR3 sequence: CASRLAGAYNEQFF. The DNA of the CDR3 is TGTGCCAGCAGACTAGCGGGTGCCTACAATGAGCAGTTCTTC.

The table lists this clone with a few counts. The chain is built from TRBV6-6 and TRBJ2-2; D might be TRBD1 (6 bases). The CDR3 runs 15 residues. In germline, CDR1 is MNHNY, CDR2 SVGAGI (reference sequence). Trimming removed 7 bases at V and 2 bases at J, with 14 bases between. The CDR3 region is CASTIGQINTGELFF. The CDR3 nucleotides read TGTGCCAGCACCATAGGACAGATTAACACCGGGGAGCTGTTTTTT.